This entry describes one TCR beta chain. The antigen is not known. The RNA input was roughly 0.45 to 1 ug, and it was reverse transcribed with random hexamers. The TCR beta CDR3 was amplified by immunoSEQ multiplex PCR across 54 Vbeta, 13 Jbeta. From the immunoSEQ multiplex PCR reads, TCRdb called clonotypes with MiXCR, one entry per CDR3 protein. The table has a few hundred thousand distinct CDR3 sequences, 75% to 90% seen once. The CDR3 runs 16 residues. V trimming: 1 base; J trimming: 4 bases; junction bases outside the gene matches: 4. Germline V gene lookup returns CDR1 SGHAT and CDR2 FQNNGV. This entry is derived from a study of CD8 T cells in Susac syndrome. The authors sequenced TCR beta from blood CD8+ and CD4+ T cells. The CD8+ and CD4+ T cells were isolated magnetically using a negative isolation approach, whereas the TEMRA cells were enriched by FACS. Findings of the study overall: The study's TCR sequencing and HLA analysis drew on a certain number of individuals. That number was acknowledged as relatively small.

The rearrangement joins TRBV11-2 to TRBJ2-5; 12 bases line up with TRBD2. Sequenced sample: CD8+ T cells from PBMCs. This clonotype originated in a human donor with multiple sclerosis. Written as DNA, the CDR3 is TGTGCCAGCAGCTTAGGACTAGCGGGGGTTTTAGAGACCCAGTACTTC. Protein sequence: CASSLGLAGVLETQYF.